These 24 T cell receptor beta chains share one sample of origin, sequenced in a study of spatial heterogeneity in lung cancer. Time point of the sample: sample taken at primary tumor resection. TCRdb reprocessed the 5' RACE reads with MiXCR, giving one entry per CDR3 protein. The sample includes more than 9,000 distinct CDR3 sequences, 6.1% of them seen just once. The sample consisted of normal lung tissue next to the tumor, taken at surgery. The receptors were sampled from a male donor with early-stage non-small cell lung cancer.

At least ten counts were recorded for this clonotype. The rearrangement uses TRBV5-1 and TRBJ2-2, with D perhaps matching TRBD2 (6 bases). This CDR3 contains 15 residues. Between the trimmed V and J ends, which lost 1 base and 5 bases, there was a span of 12 bases. Germline V lookup: CDR1 SGHRS, CDR2 YFSETQ. In nucleotides, the CDR3 is TGCGCCAGCAGCTTGTCTAGCGACTTTACCGGGGAGCTGTTTTTT. Translation: CASSLSSDFTGELFF.

This clonotype is labeled as medium-sized. The chain has TRBV5-1 and TRBJ2-3; TRBD2 matches 13 bases. The germline V gene encodes CDR1 SGHRS and CDR2 YFSETQ. The CDR3 has 17 residues. Losses at the gene ends were 3 bases for V and 1 base for J; bases not matched to a gene: 5. The CDR3 here is CASSSGLAGAGTDTQYF. In DNA, the CDR3 is TGCGCCAGCAGCTCCGGACTAGCGGGAGCGGGCACAGATACGCAGTATTTT.

Judged by abundance, this clonotype is medium-sized. The chain couples TRBV18 to TRBJ2-7, with 8 bases lining up with TRBD1. After removal of 4 bases from V and 5 bases from J, the junction contained 10 bases not matched to a gene. Germline CDR1 reads KGHSH; CDR2 reads LQKENI. The CDR3 runs 15 residues. The CDR3: CASSLVTGARNEQYF. The CDR3 DNA is TGTGCCAGCTCACTTGTGACAGGGGCTCGTAACGAGCAGTACTTC.

This clonotype appeared a few times. This rearrangement joins TRBV20-1 to TRBJ1-1, with D perhaps matching TRBD1 (5 bases). Germline V gene sequence: CDR1 DFQATT, CDR2 SNEGSKA (reference sequence). This CDR3 has 15 residues. The V and J ends lost 0 bases and 4 bases respectively, with 15 bases between them. CDR3 nucleotides: TGCAGTGCTAGAGAAACCAGGGTGGGGGGCACTGAAGCTTTCTTT. Protein: CSARETRVGGTEAFF.

This clonotype has a count of ten or more. The chain links TRBV7-2 to TRBJ2-3; D is uncertain. V was clipped by 6 bases and J by 1 base, with 11 bases between them. The CDR3 length is 14 residues. CDR1 and CDR2 from the germline V gene are SGHTA and FQGNSA. CDR3 coding DNA: TGTGCCAGCAGGGCTGACCGGGGCACAGATACGCAGTATTTT. Translated, it gives CASRADRGTDTQYF.

This clonotype was observed at least ten times. This rearrangement joins TRBV3-1 to TRBJ1-2; 9 bases line up with TRBD1. Losses at the gene ends were 3 bases for V and 6 bases for J; bases not matched to a gene: 17. Germline V CDR1 and CDR2: LGHDT, YNNKEL (reference sequence). The CDR3 covers 18 residues. The CDR3 DNA reads as TGTGCCAGCAGCCACGGCTTGGGACAGGGAGCGCGAAAGGATGGCTACACCTTC. Amino acids: CASSHGLGQGARKDGYTF.

Many counts were recorded for this clonotype. This chain links TRBV19 with TRBJ2-7; no reliable D call. Germline V gene sequence: CDR1 LNHDA, CDR2 SQIVND (reference sequence). V was clipped by 1 base and J by 2 bases, with 12 bases between them. This CDR3 region has 15 residues. This CDR3 is CASSIGTGPTYEQYF. The CDR3 region has the DNA TGTGCCAGTAGTATAGGAACCGGGCCCACCTACGAGCAGTACTTC.

In this sample, this clonotype turned up many times. J is TRBJ2-7 and V is TRBV7-9, with D perhaps matching TRBD2 (5 bases). V was pared by 2 bases and J by 2 bases, with 13 bases between. The germline V gene has CDR1 SEHNR and CDR2 FQNEAQ (reference sequence). The CDR3 loop spans 15 amino acids. CDR3 region: CASSLHVGGPYEQYF. Written as DNA, the CDR3 is TGTGCCAGCAGCTTACATGTCGGAGGCCCCTACGAGCAGTACTTC.

This clonotype was seen many times. The V gene is TRBV6-5, the J gene TRBJ2-5, with 9 bases fitting TRBD1. Trimming cost V 5 bases and J 5 bases; bases outside gene matches: 9. CDR1 is MNHEY and CDR2 is SVGAGI in the germline V gene. This CDR3 is 15 amino acids long. The CDR3 sequence: CASSPWTGDGETQYF. The CDR3 DNA follows: TGTGCCAGCAGTCCATGGACAGGGGATGGGGAGACCCAGTACTTC.

This clonotype has ten or more counts. The genes are TRBV6-5 and TRBJ1-6; D remains ambiguous. Trimming cost V 2 bases and J 0 bases, with 14 bases left between them. The CDR3 totals 18 residues. The V gene's germline CDR1 is MNHEY and CDR2 SVGAGI. DNA of the CDR3: TGTGCCAGCAGTTACGGCCTCGGCAGGAGCTCCTATAATTCACCCCTCCACTTT. Translated, it gives CASSYGLGRSSYNSPLHF.

J is TRBJ2-7 and V is TRBV29-1; D ambiguous. CDR1 SQVTM and CDR2 ANQGSEA come from the germline V gene. The CDR3 consists of 11 residues. V was trimmed by 3 bases and J by 4 bases, leaving 7 bases between them. CDR3 bases: TGCAGCGTTGAGGAAGGGTACGAGCAGTACTTC. Protein: CSVEEGYEQYF.

In its sample, this clonotype was seen many times. The V and J genes are TRBV30 and TRBJ1-2, with D uncertain. CDR1 is GTSNPN, CDR2 SVGIG, per germline (reference sequence). The V end was cut by 5 bases, the J end by 6 bases, with 16 bases between. This CDR3 is built from 13 residues. Here the CDR3 DNA reads TGTGCCTGGCAACCGGGCCCTAGGAATGGCTACACCTTC. As protein: CAWQPGPRNGYTF.

Remarks on this clonotype: A clone one base away is much larger, so this may be a read error. The V call is TRBV24-1, the J call TRBJ2-7; D may correspond to TRBD1 or TRBD2 (5 bases each). The length of the CDR3 is 12 residues. Trimming took off 4 bases at V and 12 bases at J, with 15 bases between the two ends. Germline V gene sequence: CDR1 KGHDR, CDR2 SFDVKD. In DNA form, the CDR3 reads TGTGCCACCAGTGACCCGGGGACCATGTTGTACTTC. Protein sequence: CATSDPGTMLYF.

This clonotype was counted at least ten times. This rearrangement joins TRBV7-3 to TRBJ2-2; either TRBD1 or TRBD2 may fit D (5 bases each). V shed 1 base and J shed 7 bases, with 13 bases lying between them. The CDR3 sequence is 15 residues long. The germline V gene has CDR1 SGHTA and CDR2 FQGTGA. The CDR3 here is CASSLMRGADGELFF. The CDR3 DNA reads as TGTGCCAGCAGCTTAATGCGAGGGGCGGACGGGGAGCTGTTTTTT.

This clonotype was observed at least ten times. The rearrangement uses TRBV7-9 and TRBJ1-2; the D is unclear. The length of the CDR3 is 15 residues. The germline V gene has CDR1 SEHNR and CDR2 FQNEAQ (reference sequence). Trimming removed 1 base from V and 3 bases from J, with 12 bases in between. CDR3 in DNA: TGTGCCAGCAGCTTAGGGGCCGCCGAGGACTATGGCTACACCTTC. It codes for CASSLGAAEDYGYTF.

By share of the sample, this clonotype is medium-sized. The genes are TRBV5-5 and TRBJ1-1, with D hard to call. The CDR3 is 14 residues long. CDR1 SGHKS and CDR2 YYEKEE come from the germline V gene (reference sequence). V was trimmed by 5 bases and J by 4 bases, leaving 15 bases between them. The DNA of the CDR3 is TGTGCCAGCAGGGATTTTTCTTCGGTCACTGAAGCTTTCTTT. This gives the protein CASRDFSSVTEAFF.

The rearrangement uses TRBV7-9 and TRBJ1-2; D not resolved. CDR1 SEHNR and CDR2 FQNEAQ come from the germline V gene (reference sequence). Deletions cut 5 bases from V and 8 bases from J, with 21 bases between. The CDR3 spans 15 residues. As DNA, the CDR3 is TGTGCCAGCAGCCAAGATTTCGAAGGGATAGGCGGCTACACCTTC. Amino acid sequence: CASSQDFEGIGGYTF.

V and J are TRBV4-1 and TRBJ2-1; D is ambiguous. The V end lost 4 bases, the J end lost 1 base, and 14 bases lay between the germline ends. The CDR3 consists of 16 residues. Germline V gene lookup returns CDR1 MGHRA and CDR2 YSYEKL. CDR3: CASSPQDLISYNEQFF. In DNA form, the CDR3 reads TGCGCCAGCAGCCCCCAAGACTTAATATCCTACAATGAGCAGTTCTTC.

This clonotype occurred many times. V usage is TRBV27 and J usage is TRBJ1-2, with D perhaps TRBD1 (5 bases). V shed 4 bases and J shed 4 bases, with 22 bases lying between them. This CDR3 has 17 amino acids. The germline V gene encodes CDR1 MNHEY and CDR2 SMNVEV (reference sequence). DNA for the CDR3: TGTGCCAGCAGTTCCTCGACAGCATACCTCACGGTCTATGGCTACACCTTC. It translates to CASSSSTAYLTVYGYTF.

In its sample, this clonotype was seen many times. This chain joins TRBV10-3 and TRBJ2-2; D not certain. The CDR3 runs 16 residues. V was trimmed by 2 bases and J by 1 base, leaving 11 bases between them. Germline V lookup: CDR1 ENHRY, CDR2 SYGVKD. The CDR3 DNA reads TGTGCCATCAGTGAGAGGGATTACTGGAACACCGGGGAGCTGTTTTTT. Translation gives CAISERDYWNTGELFF.

In its sample, this clonotype was seen a few times. The chain is built from TRBV20-1 and TRBJ2-7; D remains unclear. This CDR3 contains 13 residues. Germline CDR1 reads DFQATT; CDR2 reads SNEGSKA (reference sequence). Deletions cut 6 bases from V and 1 base from J, with 13 bases between. The CDR3 DNA follows: TGCAGTGCGCCGGCTGTGGCTTCCTACGAGCAGTACTTC. Residues: CSAPAVASYEQYF.

The genes are TRBV27 and TRBJ1-1; unclear D gene. The CDR3 runs 15 residues. The ends were cut back, 1 base at V and 4 bases at J, with 13 bases in the middle. Germline-derived CDR1 and CDR2 are MNHEY and SMNVEV (reference sequence). The CDR3 region has the DNA TGTGCCAGCAGTTTATACGGCCTTATGGCCACTGAAGCTTTCTTT. Translated, it gives CASSLYGLMATEAFF.

This clonotype was seen more than once but under ten times. The V and J genes are TRBV28 and TRBJ2-7, with TRBD1 identical over 10 bases. This CDR3 has 15 amino acids. With 4 bases clipped from V and 5 bases from J, the junction kept 8 bases outside the gene matches. Germline V CDR1 and CDR2: MDHEN, SYDVKM. CDR3 sequence: CASSSGQGGAHEQYF. In DNA form, the CDR3 reads TGTGCCAGCAGTTCCGGACAGGGGGGCGCCCACGAGCAGTACTTC.

This clonotype came up many times. The V call is TRBV18, the J call TRBJ2-2; D ambiguous. This CDR3 is 13 amino acids long. The germline V and J ends were trimmed by 3 bases and 4 bases, with 6 bases remaining between them. The germline CDR1 and CDR2 sequences are KGHSH and LQKENI. DNA of the CDR3: TGTGCCAGCTCACCTGGGCTCACCGGGGAGCTGTTTTTT. Translated: CASSPGLTGELFF.